These T cell receptor beta chains were read from a single sample in a study of radiotherapy plus CTLA-4 blockade in lung cancer. Assay used: immunoSEQ multiplex PCR; TCRdb lists only in-frame clones, some missing. The sample has 60,000 or so clones, 77% seen once. The sequencing here drew on peripheral blood, taken from a patient treated with radiotherapy plus ipilimumab. The receptors derive from a human donor with non-small cell lung cancer who had a partial response to radiotherapy plus ipilimumab. CDR3s include the opening cysteine and the closing phenylalanine or tryptophan. A D gene is named only where the DNA matches it firmly. Expanded clones are given a class, and other clones once, few, many or no size at all.

>TRBV5-5|.|TRBD1|TRBJ2-1
CASSFPGQGARNEQFF
TGTGCCAGCAGCTTCCCGGGACAGGGGGCGAGGAATGAGCAGTTCTTC
>TRBV6-1|.|.|TRBJ2-7
CASSVEGGGYEQYF
TGTGCCAGCAGTGTCGAGGGAGGGGGCTACGAGCAGTACTTC
>TRBV28|once|.|TRBJ2-7
CASSPGGSSYEQYF
TGTGCCAGCAGCCCAGGGGGGAGCTCCTACGAGCAGTACTTC
>TRBV6-5|few|TRBD1|TRBJ1-5
CASSYWDSSDQPQHF
TGTGCCAGCAGCTACTGGGACAGCTCGGATCAGCCCCAGCATTTT
>TRBV19|.|.|TRBJ1-5
CASSTQVNSNQPQHF
TGTGCCAGTAGTACCCAGGTTAATAGCAATCAGCCCCAGCATTTT
>TRBV6-6|.|TRBD1|TRBJ2-1
CASTQKGANEQFF
TGTGCCAGCACCCAAAAGGGGGCCAATGAGCAGTTCTTC
>TRBV13|.|.|TRBJ2-1
CASSPPLRSSYNEQFF
TGTGCCAGCAGCCCCCCCCTTCGGAGCTCCTACAATGAGCAGTTCTTC
>TRBV19|.|.|TRBJ1-1
CASSIEAPNTEAFF
TGTGCCAGTAGTATTGAGGCCCCTAACACTGAAGCTTTCTTT
>TRBV18|.|TRBD1|TRBJ1-3
CASSTIGTGAGNTIYF
TGTGCCAGCTCAACCATAGGCACAGGGGCTGGAAACACCATATATTTT
>TRBV27|.|TRBD1|TRBJ1-6
CASSFSGTGSSPLHF
TGTGCCAGCAGTTTTTCTGGGACAGGGTCCTCACCCCTCCACTTT
>TRBV2|.|TRBD1|TRBJ1-1
CASSDRGGAEAFF
TGTGCCAGCAGCGACAGGGGAGGAGCTGAAGCTTTCTTT
>TRBV9|.|TRBD2|TRBJ2-1
CASSVFAGESYNEQFF
TGTGCCAGCAGCGTATTCGCGGGGGAGTCCTACAATGAGCAGTTCTTC
>TRBV29-1|.|.|TRBJ1-1
CSVGQDMRNTEAFF
TGCAGCGTTGGACAGGATATGAGGAACACTGAAGCTTTCTTT
>TRBV5-8|.|TRBD1|TRBJ1-1
CASSPDRGTEAFF
TGTGCCAGCAGCCCTGACAGGGGCACTGAAGCTTTCTTT
>TRBV7-9|.|.|TRBJ1-1
CASSLGSMGEDTEAFF
TGTGCCAGCAGCCTGGGGTCGATGGGGGAGGACACTGAAGCTTTCTTT
>TRBV19|.|TRBD1|TRBJ2-5
CASSTTGTVEETQYF
TGTGCCAGTAGTACTACCGGGACAGTGGAAGAGACCCAGTACTTC
>TRBV7-2|.|.|TRBJ2-2
CASSHVGGELFF
TGTGCCAGCAGCCATGTCGGCGGGGAGCTGTTTTTT
>TRBV5-1|.|TRBD2|TRBJ2-5
CASSLRPSGNEKRTQYF
TGCGCCAGCAGCTTGAGGCCTAGCGGGAACGAAAAGAGGACCCAGTACTTC
>TRBV6-1|.|.|TRBJ1-4
CASIPLGGANEKLFF
TGTGCCAGCATCCCTTTGGGGGGGGCTAATGAAAAACTGTTTTTT
>TRBV6-1|once|TRBD2|TRBJ2-3
CASSETSGGTTDTQYF
TGTGCCAGCAGTGAGACTAGCGGGGGGACTACAGATACGCAGTATTTT
>TRBV11-2|once|.|TRBJ2-3
CASSRNRGASTDTQYF
TGTGCCAGCAGCCGTAACCGGGGGGCCTCCACAGATACGCAGTATTTT
>TRBV29-1|.|.|TRBJ2-3
CSVAPGSSTDTQYF
TGCAGCGTTGCACCGGGTTCTAGCACAGATACGCAGTATTTT
>TRBV4-1|.|.|TRBJ1-2
CASSQGGVIPYGYTF
TGCGCCAGCAGCCAAGGGGGAGTTATCCCATATGGCTACACCTTC
>TRBV7-9|.|.|TRBJ1-1
CASSLLVNTEAFF
TGTGCCAGCAGCTTATTAGTGAACACTGAAGCTTTCTTT
>TRBV6-5|.|TRBD1|TRBJ1-5
CASSQGGLSNQPQHF
TGTGCCAGCAGCCAGGGGGGATTAAGCAATCAGCCCCAGCATTTT
>TRBV5-1|once|TRBD2|TRBJ2-1
CASSPGLVYNEQFF
TGCGCCAGCAGCCCGGGACTAGTTTACAATGAGCAGTTCTTC